This paragraph covers one T cell receptor (beta chain) sequence. The antigen is not known. The CDR3 consists of 15 residues. The V end lost 2 bases, the J end lost 6 bases, and 12 bases lay between the germline ends. Germline CDR1 and CDR2: SGHNT and YYREEE (reference sequence). The assay was immunoSEQ multiplex PCR, and TCRdb's table has in-frame clones only and misses some. This repertoire shows more than 140,000 clones, around nine tenths found once; its top ten account for 5%. The record originates from a study of T cell responses to AZD1222 COVID-19 vaccine. Findings of the study overall: Most donors were white British, females outnumbered males, and clonal diversity was possibly underestimated. Spike was spanned by vaccine-associated CD4 TCRs, which were dominant at 160-218 and 743-854.

The TCR comes from an adult in good health. The chain combines TRBV5-4 with TRBJ1-6; the D gene is possibly TRBD1 (5 bases). The sample was peripheral blood, taken on day 0 of AZD1222 vaccination. CDR3 amino acids: CASSLGGAVNSPLHF. The DNA for the CDR3 is TGTGCCAGCAGCTTAGGAGGGGCGGTTAATTCACCCCTCCACTTT.